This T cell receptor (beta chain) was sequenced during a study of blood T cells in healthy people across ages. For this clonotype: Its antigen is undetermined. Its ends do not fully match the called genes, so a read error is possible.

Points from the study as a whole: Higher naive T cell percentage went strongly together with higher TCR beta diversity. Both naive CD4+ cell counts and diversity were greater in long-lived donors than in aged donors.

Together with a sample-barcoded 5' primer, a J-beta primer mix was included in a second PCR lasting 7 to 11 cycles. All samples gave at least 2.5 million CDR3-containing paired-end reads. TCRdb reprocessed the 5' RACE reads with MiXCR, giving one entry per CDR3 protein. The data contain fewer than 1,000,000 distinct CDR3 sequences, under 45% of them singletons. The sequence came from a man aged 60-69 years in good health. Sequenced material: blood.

The CDR3 DNA is TGTACCAGCAGCGCCGGGCCCAATCAGCCCCAGCATTTT. Protein: CTSSAGPNQPQHF. V gene TRBV7-6 combines with J gene TRBJ1-5, with D uncertain. Per the germline V gene, CDR1 is SGHVS and CDR2 is FNYEAQ. The CDR3 extends over 13 amino acids.